These 24 T cell receptor beta chains came from one sample sequenced in a study of regulatory T cells in long-lasting Graves disease. Arm-PCR with iRepertoire HTBI primers amplified the CDR3 regions for these TCR beta libraries. Each CDR3 protein is one row after TCRdb ran MiXCR on the multiplex PCR reads. This table holds over 650,000 distinct CDR3 sequences, around 32% found once. Documented time point: persistent/refractory GD, antithyroid drugs over 5 years with positive TRAb. PBMC-derived RNA was used for the TCR library. Sequenced here: peripheral blood mononuclear cells (PBMCs), sampled when the disease was refractory, from a patient treated with antithyroid drugs. These receptor sequences come from a female donor with Graves disease.

This clonotype was seen more than once but under ten times. The chain recombines TRBV12-3 or TRBV12-4 with TRBJ1-4, with TRBD1 matching over 7 bases. The CDR3 totals 14 residues. J was trimmed by 7 bases and V by 4 bases; bases with no gene match: 6. DNA of the CDR3: TGTGCCAGCAGTTCCGGGACAGTGAGTGAAAAACTGTTTTTT. It is translated as CASSSGTVSEKLFF.

V gene TRBV5-4 combines with J gene TRBJ2-4, with 8 bases lining up with TRBD2. The ends lost 3 bases at V and 2 bases at J; junction bases unmatched: 4. Germline CDR1 reads SGHNT; CDR2 reads YYREEE (reference sequence). The CDR3 consists of 15 residues. CDR3 nucleotide sequence: TGTGCCAGCAGCTCCGGGACTAGGCCCAAAAACATTCAGTACTTC. Residues: CASSSGTRPKNIQYF.

The chain employs TRBV10-3 and TRBJ2-2; TRBD2 matches 9 bases. The trim removed 4 bases at V and 2 bases at J, leaving 2 bases unmatched. The CDR3 consists of 15 residues. CDR1 is ENHRY, CDR2 SYGVKD, per germline. This CDR3 is CAISGGRGNTGELFF. DNA for the CDR3: TGTGCCATCAGTGGCGGGAGGGGTAACACCGGGGAGCTGTTTTTT.

This clonotype showed up just a few times. This chain connects TRBV10-3 to TRBJ2-5; 8 bases map to TRBD1. Germline-derived CDR1 and CDR2 are ENHRY and SYGVKD. This CDR3 contains 16 residues. J gave up 7 bases and V 3 bases, and 13 bases lay outside the gene matches. The CDR3 here is CAISEDRGLGRGTQYF. CDR3 sequence (DNA): TGTGCCATCAGTGAAGACAGGGGTCTGGGAAGGGGGACCCAGTACTTC.

In its sample, this clonotype was seen many times. This chain connects TRBV12-3 or TRBV12-4 to TRBJ2-5; the D gene could be TRBD1 or TRBD2 (5 bases each). Trimming shortened V by 2 bases and J by 1 base, and 11 bases separated the two germline ends. CDR3 length: 15 amino acids. CDR3 coding DNA: TGTGCCAGCAGTTTAACTCCAGGGACCCAAGAGACCCAGTACTTC. Protein: CASSLTPGTQETQYF.

CDR3 in DNA: TGTGCCAGCAGTTCCACACTTGAAAAACTGTTTTTT. Translation gives CASSSTLEKLFF. V and J are TRBV28 and TRBJ1-4; D gene uncertain. The CDR3 has 12 amino acids. The germline gives CDR1 MDHEN, CDR2 SYDVKM. The ends were cut back, 4 bases at V and 7 bases at J, with 7 bases in the middle.

J is TRBJ2-6 and V is TRBV25-1; no clear D. V shed 6 bases and J shed 1 base, with 19 bases lying between them. CDR1 and CDR2 from the germline V gene are MGHDK and SYGVNS. CDR3 length: 18 residues. CDR3 sequence (DNA): TGTGCCAGCAGCCCCCTCGCGAGAGGACCTTCTGGGGCCAACGTCCTGACTTTC. This translates into CASSPLARGPSGANVLTF.

This clonotype has at least ten counts. The CDR3 bases are TGTGCCAGCAGACTAGCGGGAGGACAAGAGACCCAGTACTTC. Protein product: CASRLAGGQETQYF. The chain combines TRBV11-2 with TRBJ2-5; TRBD2 agrees at 12 bases. Per germline, CDR1 SGHAT and CDR2 FQNNGV. CDR3 length: 14 residues. Trimming cost V 6 bases and J 2 bases; bases outside gene matches: 1.

This chain links TRBV5-1 with TRBJ1-1, with 9 bases identical to TRBD1. The ends lost 2 bases at V and 0 bases at J; junction bases unmatched: 5. The CDR3 spans 16 residues. Looked up from germline, CDR1 is SGHRS and CDR2 is YFSETQ. The CDR3 region is CASSFHTGGMNTEAFF. The CDR3 DNA sequence: TGCGCCAGCAGCTTCCACACAGGGGGCATGAACACTGAAGCTTTCTTT. The full variable domain, completed using reference TRBV5-1 and TRBJ1-1, is KAGVTQTPRYLIKTRGQQVTLSCSPISGHRSVSWYQQTPGQGLQFLFEYFSETQRNKGNFPGRFSGRQFSNSRSEMNVSTLELGDSALYLCASSFHTGGMNTEAFFGQGTRLTVV.

V is TRBV12-3 or TRBV12-4 and J is TRBJ1-1; no reliable D call. The CDR3 contains 13 residues. V was trimmed by 4 bases and J by 4 bases, leaving 10 bases between them. The CDR3 spells CASSSRIGTEAFF. For the CDR3, the DNA is TGTGCCAGCAGTTCCAGGATAGGCACTGAAGCTTTCTTT.

This clonotype was recorded at least ten times. The rearrangement uses TRBV6-1 and TRBJ2-7; D not resolved. The length of the CDR3 is 16 residues. V was shortened by 2 bases and J by 2 bases, with 16 bases between the two germline ends. CDR1 is MNHNS and CDR2 is SASEGT in the germline V gene. The chain's CDR3 is CASSETVGRLTYEQYF. CDR3 sequence (DNA): TGTGCCAGCAGTGAAACCGTAGGCAGGCTTACCTACGAGCAGTACTTC.

This clonotype was found many times. The chain joins TRBV27 to TRBJ2-7, with 11 bases matching TRBD2. Germline lookup yields CDR1 MNHEY and CDR2 SMNVEV (reference sequence). CDR3 size: 17 residues. Losses at the gene ends were 5 bases for V and 3 bases for J; bases not matched to a gene: 12. CDR3 loop: CASSPGLAGVYLYEQYF. In DNA, the CDR3 is TGTGCCAGCAGTCCAGGACTAGCGGGTGTGTATCTCTACGAGCAGTACTTC.

This clonotype was seen only a few times. The genes are TRBV7-8 and TRBJ1-5, with TRBD1 as a possible D gene (5 bases). Trimming cost V 1 base and J 2 bases, with 15 bases left between them. This CDR3 has 17 amino acids. CDR1 is SGHVS, CDR2 FQNEAQ, per germline. The CDR3 loop reads CASSLGVGRARNQPQHF. In DNA form, the CDR3 reads TGTGCCAGCAGCTTAGGGGTCGGCAGGGCCCGCAATCAGCCCCAGCATTTT.

This clonotype appeared many times. The chain carries TRBV12-3 or TRBV12-4 and TRBJ2-2; tentative D call: TRBD2 (5 bases). V lost 6 bases and J 7 bases, leaving 15 bases between the germline ends. The CDR3 consists of 14 residues. This CDR3 reads CASSPGVQNGELFF. Here the CDR3 DNA reads TGTGCCAGCAGCCCCGGGGTTCAGAACGGGGAGCTGTTTTTT.

This clonotype was counted a few times. The V and J genes are TRBV2 and TRBJ1-5, with unresolved D. V was shortened by 4 bases and J by 1 base, with 14 bases between the two germline ends. This CDR3 has 16 residues. CDR1 and CDR2 from the germline V gene are SNHLY and FYNNEI. In DNA form, the CDR3 reads TGTGCCAGCAGTGTCCGCCCAAACCAAAGCAATCAGCCCCAGCATTTT. Protein sequence: CASSVRPNQSNQPQHF.

CDR3: CASSQSGQGRNGYTF. CDR3 nucleotides: TGTGCCAGCAGCCAGTCGGGACAGGGGCGCAATGGCTACACCTTC. V and J are TRBV28 and TRBJ1-2; 10 bases fit TRBD1. Losses at the gene ends were 6 bases for V and 6 bases for J; bases not matched to a gene: 10. There are 15 residues in the CDR3. The V gene's germline CDR1 is MDHEN and CDR2 SYDVKM.

The chain joins TRBV2 to TRBJ2-1; 7 nucleotides align to TRBD1. The CDR3 totals 16 residues. The V segment lost 5 bases and the J segment 2 bases; nucleotides outside the gene matches: 9. Germline-derived CDR1 and CDR2 are SNHLY and FYNNEI. The CDR3 loop reads CASSTRDRSPYNEQFF. The DNA for the CDR3 is TGTGCCAGCAGTACCCGGGACAGAAGTCCCTACAATGAGCAGTTCTTC.

This clonotype was observed a handful of times. The chain combines TRBV20-1 with TRBJ1-3; D may be TRBD1 (5 bases). Germline loops: CDR1 DFQATT, CDR2 SNEGSKA (reference sequence). V lost 3 bases and J lost 2, with 8 bases in between. The CDR3 extends over 13 amino acids. As DNA, the CDR3 is TGCAGTGCTAGGCGGACACCTGGAAACACCATATATTTT. It yields the protein CSARRTPGNTIYF.

This clonotype was counted only a few times. The chain recombines TRBV5-1 with TRBJ1-2; D is undetermined. Trimming cost V 4 bases and J 0 bases, with 13 bases left between them. The CDR3 has 15 residues. Germline V gene sequence: CDR1 SGHRS, CDR2 YFSETQ. In nucleotides, the CDR3 is TGCGCCAGCAGCCAAGGACGGCCTTCTAACTATGGCTACACCTTC. It codes for CASSQGRPSNYGYTF.

This clonotype was recorded many times. V and J are TRBV7-9 and TRBJ1-1; no clear D. The V gene's germline CDR1 is SEHNR and CDR2 FQNEAQ (reference sequence). CDR3 size: 15 residues. The V and J ends lost 2 bases and 4 bases respectively, with 14 bases between them. In nucleotides, the CDR3 is TGTGCCAGCAGCTTATGGGCCCCGGGTGGCACTGAAGCTTTCTTT. It codes for CASSLWAPGGTEAFF.

The chain links TRBV12-3 or TRBV12-4 to TRBJ1-1; 9 bases line up with TRBD1. The trim removed 6 bases at V and 11 bases at J, leaving 10 bases unmatched. The CDR3 is 13 amino acids. The CDR3: CASRRTGAPVAFF. DNA for the CDR3: TGTGCCAGCAGAAGGACAGGGGCCCCGGTGGCTTTCTTT.

Comment on this clonotype: A much larger clone sits a single nucleotide away, making a read error possible. The V call is TRBV6-1, the J call TRBJ2-7; D may be TRBD1 (5 bases). Trimming took off 5 bases at V and 2 bases at J, with 19 bases between the two ends. The CDR3 runs to 16 residues. From germline, CDR1 is MNHNS and CDR2 SASEGT. CDR3 sequence: CASSRPGSSGTYEQYF. CDR3 DNA sequence: TGTGCCAGCAGTCGACCCGGCTCCTCAGGGACCTACGAGCAGTACTTC.

The rearrangement links TRBV2 to TRBJ1-5; 8 positions agree with TRBD1. From germline, CDR1 is SNHLY and CDR2 FYNNEI. This CDR3 spans 16 amino acids. After removal of 8 bases from V and 1 base from J, the junction contained 10 bases not matched to a gene. The chain's CDR3 is CASAQGADWSNQPQHF. In DNA, the CDR3 is TGTGCCAGCGCGCAGGGGGCGGATTGGAGCAATCAGCCCCAGCATTTT.

The chain is built from TRBV6-2 or TRBV6-3 and TRBJ1-6; unclear D gene. Germline V gives CDR1 MNHEY, CDR2 SVGEGT. This CDR3 contains 13 residues. Trimming removed 2 bases from V and 8 bases from J, with 7 bases in between. The CDR3 DNA reads as TGTGCCAGCAGTTACAGGAACTATTCACCCCTCCACTTT. Its protein product is CASSYRNYSPLHF.